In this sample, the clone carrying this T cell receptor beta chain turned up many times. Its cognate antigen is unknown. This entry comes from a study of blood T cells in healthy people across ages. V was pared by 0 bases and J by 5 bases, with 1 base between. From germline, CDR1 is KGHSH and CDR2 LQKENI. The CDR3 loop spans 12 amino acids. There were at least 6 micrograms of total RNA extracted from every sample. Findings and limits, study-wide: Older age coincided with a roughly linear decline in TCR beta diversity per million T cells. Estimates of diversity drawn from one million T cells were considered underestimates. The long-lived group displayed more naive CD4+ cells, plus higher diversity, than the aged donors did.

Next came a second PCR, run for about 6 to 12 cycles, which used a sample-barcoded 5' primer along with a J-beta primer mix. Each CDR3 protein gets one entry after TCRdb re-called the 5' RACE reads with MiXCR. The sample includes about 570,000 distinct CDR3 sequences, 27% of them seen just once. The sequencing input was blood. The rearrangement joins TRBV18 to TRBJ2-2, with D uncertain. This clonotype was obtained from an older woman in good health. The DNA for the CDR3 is TGTGCCAGCTCACCACCGACCGGGGAGCTGTTTTTT. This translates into CASSPPTGELFF.